This paragraph covers one TCR beta chain sequence. The antigen is not known. Splitting of CD4+ cells produced CD45RA+ naive and CD45RA-negative memory subsets. The data stem from a study of shared clonotypes between healthy human individuals. Overall study findings and caveats: At large depth, rarefaction still showed sorted-subset sequencing to be incomplete.

The germline gives CDR1 LGHNA, CDR2 YSLEER. V gave up 0 bases and J gave up 4 bases, with 7 bases separating them. CDR3 length: 14 amino acids. Per the study methods: ImmunoSEQ gave junction-only sequences without quality scores, so filtering differed. The assay was immunoSEQ multiplex PCR, and TCRdb's table has in-frame clones only and misses some. D and trimming come from the DNA, and the V and J calls and clone size come from that table. The sample shows roughly 640,000 clones, 74% of them seen only once. The chain couples TRBV4-3 to TRBJ1-5; possible D gene TRBD1, 5 bases. The sequenced material came from memory CD4+ T cells sorted from blood. Documented subset: CD45RA-negative fraction. The source is a woman aged 25 to 39 in good health. This CDR3 is CASSQDWGNQPQHF. Written as DNA, the CDR3 is TGCGCCAGCAGCCAAGATTGGGGGAATCAGCCCCAGCATTTT.